This TCR beta chain was captured in a study of blood T cell repertoires in COVID-19. Trimming took off 5 bases at V and 2 bases at J, with 16 bases between the two ends. Looked up from germline, CDR1 is MDHEN and CDR2 is SYDVKM. The CDR3 loop spans 15 amino acids. Per the original data handling: Amplifying reference gene primers gave estimates of nucleated cell counts. Data came from immunoSEQ multiplex PCR; TCRdb stores just in-frame clones and leaves some out. V and J calls and clone size come straight from that table; D and trimming were deduced from the DNA. Among 260,000 or so clones, approximately 84% were seen once, and the ten largest hold about 14%. Participant reports of clinical history set cohort assignment. All recovered Cohort 3 donors got two negative PCRs, got clearance, or saw symptom resolution.

This chain uses TRBV28 with TRBJ2-7; TRBD1 might be the D (6 bases). Sample: PBMCs or T cells enriched from blood (not recorded which). The clonotype originates from a man aged 18 to 29 who had recovered from COVID-19. The CDR3, as DNA: TGTGCCAGCAGTAAAGACGACAGGATAACCTACGAGCAGTACTTC. As protein: CASSKDDRITYEQYF.